This TCR beta chain was recovered during a study of T cells expressing NK-cell markers. About the study: It was sorted CD3+CD56+NKG2C+, CD3+CD56+NKG2C- and CD3+CD56-NKG2C+ T cells that supplied the TCR beta repertoires.

Libraries used 5'RACE template switching adding universal primer site and UMIs. TCRdb reworked the 5' RACE reads into one entry per CDR3 protein, no DNA. This sample lists some 450,000 distinct CDR3 sequences; its ten largest clones have 7.3%. The V gene's germline CDR1 is LGHNA and CDR2 YSLEER. CDR3 length: 15 residues. The chain links TRBV4-3 to TRBJ1-2; absent DNA, TCRdb's TRBD1 call cannot be checked. Sequencing was carried out using blood T cells: a sorted CD56 or NKG2C T cell subset, CD4+ or CD8+ T cells, or bulk PBMC T cells (not recorded which). The TCR comes from a woman aged 18 to 75 in good health. The CDR3 is CASSQGAGYNYGYTF.